The rows below give T cell receptor beta chains drawn from one sample of a study of spatial heterogeneity in lung cancer. MiXCR, applied by TCRdb to the 5' RACE reads, yields one record per CDR3 protein. The sample yields 20,000 to 25,000 distinct CDR3 sequences, around 15% seen once. This specimen consisted of lung tumor tissue, obtained at surgery. Receptors originate from a female donor with early-stage non-small cell lung cancer. Both conserved end residues are part of each CDR3. Each record gives: V gene, CDR3 length, J gene, clone size, CDR3 protein. Some rows have no size entry. The others give once, few or many, or a class for an expanded clone.

v_gene: TRBV7-9
len: 14
j_gene: TRBJ2-5
abundance: -
CDR3aa: CASSASGTRVTQYF

v_gene: TRBV18
len: 16
j_gene: TRBJ2-2
abundance: many
CDR3aa: CASSPSAGRGTGELFF

v_gene: TRBV6-5
len: 14
j_gene: TRBJ2-2
abundance: medium-sized
CDR3aa: CASSPSADTGELFF

v_gene: TRBV6-6
len: 14
j_gene: TRBJ2-7
abundance: -
CDR3aa: CASTSRDSSYEQYF

v_gene: TRBV10-1
len: 17
j_gene: TRBJ2-1
abundance: -
CDR3aa: CASSGLAGVGSYNEQFF

v_gene: TRBV20-1
len: 19
j_gene: TRBJ2-1
abundance: -
CDR3aa: CSARDLMGLAAKTGNEQFF

v_gene: TRBV5-4
len: 14
j_gene: TRBJ2-3
abundance: few
CDR3aa: CASSFSGDTDTQYF

v_gene: TRBV3-1
len: 11
j_gene: TRBJ2-5
abundance: few
CDR3aa: CASSHKQTQYF

v_gene: TRBV4-3
len: 13
j_gene: TRBJ1-1
abundance: many
CDR3aa: CASSRSGGTEAFF

v_gene: TRBV5-4
len: 15
j_gene: TRBJ2-7
abundance: few
CDR3aa: CASSSKLAGRYEQYF

v_gene: TRBV4-2
len: 14
j_gene: TRBJ2-1
abundance: -
CDR3aa: CASNSGRPYNEQFF

v_gene: TRBV3-1
len: 15
j_gene: TRBJ2-1
abundance: few
CDR3aa: CASKASGRAYNEQFF

v_gene: TRBV27
len: 16
j_gene: TRBJ2-3
abundance: few
CDR3aa: CASSLNLAGKRDTQYF

v_gene: TRBV9
len: 14
j_gene: TRBJ2-2
abundance: -
CDR3aa: CASSGNSVSGELFF

v_gene: TRBV28
len: 14
j_gene: TRBJ2-3
abundance: few
CDR3aa: CASRTTLRTDTQYF

v_gene: TRBV7-8
len: 15
j_gene: TRBJ2-3
abundance: -
CDR3aa: CASSGDRVGTDTQYF